These 30 T cell receptor beta chains share one sample of origin, sequenced in a study of blood T cell repertoires in COVID-19. Profiled with immunoSEQ multiplex PCR; TCRdb holds only in-frame clones, not every one. The data contain hundreds of thousands of clones, approximately 89% of them singletons. Sequencing was done on a sample of peripheral blood. The receptors derive from a woman aged 25 to 39 with COVID-19, enrolled during active disease.

The V call is TRBV19, the J call TRBJ2-7; TRBD1 agrees at 11 bases. With V trimmed by 6 bases and J by 4 bases, 5 bases remained unmatched. Germline V gene data show CDR1 as LNHDA and CDR2 as SQIVND (reference sequence). The CDR3 has 14 residues. The chain's CDR3 is CASSWGTGGYEQYF. The CDR3 DNA reads TGTGCCAGTAGCTGGGGGACAGGGGGTTACGAGCAGTACTTC.

This clone was counted a few times. The CDR3 DNA reads as TGTGCCAGCAACCCAGGACAGGAAGGAAAAGGCTACACCTTC. Protein sequence: CASNPGQEGKGYTF. V gene TRBV28 combines with J gene TRBJ1-2, with 7 bases that match TRBD1. There are 14 residues in the CDR3. The germline V gene encodes CDR1 MDHEN and CDR2 SYDVKM. V gave up 7 bases and J gave up 8 bases; unmatched junction bases: 13.

The chain employs TRBV19 and TRBJ1-2; D remains ambiguous. This CDR3 contains 13 residues. V was shortened by 5 bases and J by 4 bases, with 11 bases between the two germline ends. The germline V gene has CDR1 LNHDA and CDR2 SQIVND (reference sequence). The CDR3 here is CASSASTLYGYTF. In DNA form, the CDR3 reads TGTGCCAGTAGTGCCTCTACCCTCTATGGCTACACCTTC.

The gene calls are TRBV7-8 and TRBJ2-7, with TRBD1 matching 8 bases. This CDR3 region has 15 residues. CDR1 and CDR2 (germline): SGHVS, FQNEAQ. V was clipped by 6 bases and J by 4 bases; unmatched bases: 11. The chain's CDR3 is CASSPMGQVAYEQYF. CDR3 coding DNA: TGTGCCAGCAGTCCCATGGGACAGGTGGCGTACGAGCAGTACTTC.

The rearrangement links TRBV25-1 to TRBJ2-2; D perhaps matches TRBD1 (5 bases). The CDR3 is 15 amino acids. Trimming removed 2 bases at V and 7 bases at J, with 14 bases between. Germline V gene data show CDR1 as MGHDK and CDR2 as SYGVNS. In nucleotides, the CDR3 is TGTGCCAGCAGTGAAATGCGACAGAGAGGCGGGGAGCTGTTTTTT. It is translated as CASSEMRQRGGELFF.

The V gene is TRBV6-5, the J gene TRBJ1-6, with TRBD1 matching over 8 bases. V trimming: 6 bases; J trimming: 8 bases; junction bases outside the gene matches: 9. This CDR3 region has 15 residues. Germline V gives CDR1 MNHEY, CDR2 SVGAGI. The CDR3 DNA follows: TGTGCCAGCAGCCGCCGCGACAGGGGAGATTCACCCCTCCACTTT. Its translation is CASSRRDRGDSPLHF.

In its sample, this clone was seen once. The chain couples TRBV10-2 to TRBJ2-4; possible D gene TRBD2, 5 bases. Germline CDR1 WSHSY, CDR2 SAAADI. CDR3 size: 15 residues. The V end was cut by 6 bases, the J end by 3 bases, with 15 bases between. The CDR3 region has the DNA TGCGCCAGCAGCCGGGCCCCCGAGGGCAAAAACATTCAGTACTTC. Protein: CASSRAPEGKNIQYF.

The chain is built from TRBV7-9 and TRBJ2-1; D is possibly TRBD2 (6 bases). The CDR3 covers 12 residues. The ends were cut back, 1 base at V and 12 bases at J, with 10 bases in the middle. Germline V gene lookup returns CDR1 SEHNR and CDR2 FQNEAQ (reference sequence). CDR3 sequence: CASSLGEAGQFF. As DNA, the CDR3 is TGTGCCAGCAGCTTAGGGGAGGCGGGGCAGTTCTTC.

This rearrangement joins TRBV3-1 (or the pseudogene TRBV3-2) to TRBJ2-5; maybe TRBD1 (6 bases). The V gene lost 6 bases and the J gene lost 3 bases, with 11 bases spanning the gap. This CDR3 comprises 13 residues. Germline V CDR1 and CDR2: LGHDT, YNNKEL (reference sequence). The CDR3 spells CASRERGKETQYF. The CDR3 DNA reads TGTGCCAGCAGGGAAAGGGGGAAAGAGACCCAGTACTTC.

The chain carries TRBV14 and TRBJ2-7; the D gene is possibly TRBD1 (6 bases). The germline CDR1 and CDR2 sequences are SGHDN and FVKESK. Trimming shortened V by 3 bases and J by 2 bases, and 11 bases separated the two germline ends. The CDR3 has 14 residues. CDR3 loop: CASSQYRVPYEQYF. In nucleotides, the CDR3 is TGTGCCAGCAGCCAGTACAGGGTTCCCTACGAGCAGTACTTC.

The chain carries TRBV7-2 and TRBJ1-5, with TRBD1 matching 7 bases. Germline V gene lookup returns CDR1 SGHTA and CDR2 FQGNSA. The CDR3 length is 15 residues. J was trimmed by 3 bases and V by 5 bases; bases with no gene match: 7. The CDR3 is CASSPQGTVNQPQHF. The CDR3 nucleotides read TGTGCCAGCAGCCCCCAAGGGACAGTCAATCAGCCCCAGCATTTT.

The chain links TRBV18 to TRBJ1-3; a weak D match, TRBD1 (6 bases). Germline CDR1 KGHSH, CDR2 LQKENI. Trimming pared 5 bases from V and 1 base from J, leaving 15 bases between. The CDR3 length is 16 residues. In nucleotides, the CDR3 is TGTGCCAGCTCAAACGGACAGATTAAATCTGGAAACACCATATATTTT. Residues: CASSNGQIKSGNTIYF.

This chain links TRBV30 with TRBJ1-6; 9 bases map to TRBD1. Per germline, CDR1 GTSNPN and CDR2 SVGIG (reference sequence). This CDR3 is built from 12 residues. Trimming took 7 bases from V and 6 from J; bases not matched to a gene: 1. The CDR3 nucleotides read TGTGCCTCGACAGGGGGTAATTCACCCCTCCACTTT. This translates into CASTGGNSPLHF.

The chain joins TRBV27 to TRBJ1-4, with 8 bases aligning to TRBD1. Germline V gene lookup returns CDR1 MNHEY and CDR2 SMNVEV (reference sequence). V lost 5 bases and J lost 8; bases outside the gene matches: 16. The CDR3 sequence is 17 residues long. CDR3 in DNA: TGTGCCAGCAGTGTAAGCCAGGACAGGGCCGGAGAGGAAAAACTGTTTTTT. Amino acid sequence: CASSVSQDRAGEEKLFF.

V is TRBV5-1 and J is TRBJ1-6, with 12 bases matching TRBD1. The CDR3 length is 18 residues. J was trimmed by 5 bases and V by 2 bases; bases with no gene match: 8. Per the germline V gene, CDR1 is SGHRS and CDR2 is YFSETQ. The CDR3 coding sequence is TGCGCCAGCAGCTTCCGGGACAGGGGGCGGAGGGATAATTCACCCCTCCACTTT. Amino acids: CASSFRDRGRRDNSPLHF.

Here the CDR3 DNA reads TGCGCCAGCAGCTCTAGCGGGGGGGCCCACAATGAGCAGTTCTTC. Amino acid sequence: CASSSSGGAHNEQFF. The rearrangement joins TRBV5-1 to TRBJ2-1; 12 bases match TRBD2. Germline trimming cut 3 bases from V and 5 bases from J; bases unmatched to any gene: 3. The CDR3 contains 15 residues. The germline gives CDR1 SGHRS, CDR2 YFSETQ.

The V and J genes are TRBV28 and TRBJ2-7; D may be TRBD1 (7 bases). V was cut by 7 bases and J by 2 bases, with 15 bases left in between. CDR1 is MDHEN, CDR2 SYDVKM, per germline. The CDR3 loop spans 14 amino acids. As DNA, the CDR3 is TGTGCCAGCACCCCAGGGGGGCTTACCTACGAGCAGTACTTC. Its protein product is CASTPGGLTYEQYF.

This chain uses TRBV5-6 with TRBJ2-5, with TRBD1 matching 7 bases. Germline-derived CDR1 and CDR2 are SGHDT and YYEEEE. Trimming removed 3 bases from V and 4 bases from J; junction bases left unmatched: 6. This CDR3 has 14 residues. CDR3 loop: CASSWGTEGETQYF. Written as DNA, the CDR3 is TGTGCCAGCAGCTGGGGGACAGAGGGAGAGACCCAGTACTTC.

This clone has only a few counts. The chain has TRBV5-1 and TRBJ1-6, with D maybe TRBD1 (5 bases). Trimming pared 0 bases from V and 4 bases from J, leaving 8 bases between. Germline V gene sequence: CDR1 SGHRS, CDR2 YFSETQ. The CDR3 spans 15 residues. This CDR3 is CASSLDQGYNSPLHF. In DNA, the CDR3 is TGCGCCAGCAGCTTGGACCAGGGATATAATTCACCCCTCCACTTT.

The chain combines TRBV30 with TRBJ1-5; D may be TRBD1 (6 bases). The germline V gene encodes CDR1 GTSNPN and CDR2 SVGIG (reference sequence). CDR3 length equals 14 residues. V was shortened by 1 base and J by 9 bases, with 16 bases between the two germline ends. CDR3 sequence (DNA): TGTGCCTGGAGTGCATACAGGGCCCGGCGGCCCCAGCATTTT. This codes for CAWSAYRARRPQHF. Looking up the rest from reference TRBV30 and TRBJ1-5 gives the full variable domain: SQTIHQWPATLVQPVGSPLSLECTVEGTSNPNLYWYRQAAGRGLQLLFYSVGIGQISSEVPQNLSASRPQDRQFILSSKKLLLSDSGFYLCAWSAYRARRPQHFGDGTRLSIL.

The genes are TRBV7-8 and TRBJ2-3; 9 positions agree with TRBD2. The junction had 7 bases not matched to a gene; V was cut back by 3 bases and J by 3 bases. There are 16 residues in the CDR3. From germline, CDR1 is SGHVS and CDR2 FQNEAQ. The CDR3 sequence: CASSFSGGPLTDTQYF. The CDR3 nucleotides are TGTGCCAGCAGCTTTAGCGGGGGACCACTTACAGATACGCAGTATTTT.

In its sample, this clone was seen once. The V gene is TRBV4-1, the J gene TRBJ2-5, with D maybe TRBD2 (6 bases). Germline CDR1 MGHRA, CDR2 YSYEKL. The CDR3 extends over 14 amino acids. The ends were cut back, 1 base at V and 5 bases at J, with 11 bases in the middle. For the CDR3, the DNA is TGCGCCAGCAGCCAAGTGGGGGGAAGGGAGACCCAGTACTTC. Translation: CASSQVGGRETQYF.

This clone was picked up a small number of times. The chain uses TRBV2 and TRBJ1-2; D is unclear. Trimming cost V 0 bases and J 2 bases, with 10 bases left between them. CDR3 size: 15 residues. Germline assignment: CDR1 SNHLY and CDR2 FYNNEI. The CDR3 protein is CASSEAGWANYGYTF. CDR3 nucleotide sequence: TGTGCCAGCAGTGAAGCGGGCTGGGCCAACTATGGCTACACCTTC.

This chain connects TRBV5-5 to TRBJ1-5; no reliable D call. Looked up from germline, CDR1 is SGHKS and CDR2 is YYEKEE (reference sequence). The CDR3 runs 13 residues. V was cut by 2 bases and J by 0 bases, with 3 bases left in between. The DNA of the CDR3 is TGTGCCAGCAGCTTCGGTAGCAATCAGCCCCAGCATTTT. This gives the protein CASSFGSNQPQHF.

V and J are TRBV5-1 and TRBJ1-1; D unresolved. V lost 0 bases to trimming and J lost 2 bases, with 11 bases between them. Per germline, CDR1 SGHRS and CDR2 YFSETQ. The CDR3 consists of 15 residues. In DNA, the CDR3 is TGCGCCAGCAGCTTGGAAATCGGTGCTAACACTGAAGCTTTCTTT. Translated: CASSLEIGANTEAFF.

V gene TRBV15 combines with J gene TRBJ1-1; D perhaps matches TRBD1 (5 bases). V shed 5 bases and J shed 1 base, with 11 bases lying between them. Per the germline V gene, CDR1 is LNHNV and CDR2 is YYDKDF (reference sequence). The CDR3 totals 14 residues. DNA for the CDR3: TGTGCCACCAGCGGGGGGGTTTGGAACACTGAAGCTTTCTTT. Protein: CATSGGVWNTEAFF.

The chain links TRBV10-1 to TRBJ2-2; TRBD1 agrees at 10 bases. This CDR3 is built from 17 residues. Trimming at V came to 5 bases and at J to 1 base, leaving 7 bases not matched to a gene. The germline V gene has CDR1 WNHNN and CDR2 SYGVQD (reference sequence). The CDR3 DNA reads TGCGCCAGCAGTCGGGACAGGGGTTTAGTGAACACCGGGGAGCTGTTTTTT. Translating it yields CASSRDRGLVNTGELFF.

In DNA form, the CDR3 reads TGCGCCAGCAGCCTCCAGGGGGTGAACAATGAGCAGTTCTTC. It encodes CASSLQGVNNEQFF. V gene TRBV4-1 combines with J gene TRBJ2-1, with 7 positions matching TRBD1. Germline V CDR1 and CDR2: MGHRA, YSYEKL. The CDR3 is 14 amino acids. The V segment lost 4 bases and the J segment 5 bases; nucleotides outside the gene matches: 5.

The chain has TRBV20-1 and TRBJ1-2; 7 nucleotides match TRBD1. The V and J ends lost 3 bases and 4 bases, in that order; junction bases with no gene match: 8. CDR3 length equals 14 residues. Germline CDR1 is DFQATT and CDR2 is SNEGSKA (reference sequence). CDR3 amino acids: CSASDRVGFYGYTF. The DNA of the CDR3 is TGCAGTGCTAGTGACAGGGTGGGTTTCTATGGCTACACCTTC.

The CDR3, as DNA: TGCGCCAGCAGCCAAGAAAGGGCAGGGGTGGACTATGGCTACACCTTC. The encoded protein is CASSQERAGVDYGYTF. The chain recombines TRBV4-1 with TRBJ1-2, with D possibly being TRBD1 (6 bases). CDR1 and CDR2 from the germline V gene are MGHRA and YSYEKL. The CDR3 length is 16 residues. Trimming cost V 0 bases and J 3 bases, with 14 bases left between them.